This T cell receptor beta chain was sequenced in a study of early T cells in non-severe SARS-CoV-2 infection. Study-level information: Whole-blood bulk RNA, unsorted, was sequenced, and chains were unpaired. Overall study findings and caveats: The matching step, a VDJdb search, favored anti-spike CD8 responses and missed private and CD4 specificities.

The CDR3 runs 13 residues. CDR1 is LGHDT, CDR2 YNNKEL, per germline (reference sequence). Trimming pared 6 bases from V and 4 bases from J, leaving 9 bases between. Unique molecular identifier tags were affixed to discrete cDNA molecules. TCRdb reprocessed the 5' RACE reads with MiXCR, giving one entry per CDR3 protein. This table holds fewer than 100,000 distinct CDR3 sequences, 16% found once. Concerning this clonotype itself: Its antigen is unknown.

The sample comprised whole blood. The chain links TRBV3-1 to TRBJ2-2; unclear D gene. This clonotype originated in an adult who was a healthcare worker with PCR-confirmed SARS-CoV-2 infection or an uninfected control (not recorded which). CDR3 protein: CASRLVGTGELFF. The CDR3 region has the DNA TGTGCCAGCAGACTGGTGGGCACCGGGGAGCTGTTTTTT.